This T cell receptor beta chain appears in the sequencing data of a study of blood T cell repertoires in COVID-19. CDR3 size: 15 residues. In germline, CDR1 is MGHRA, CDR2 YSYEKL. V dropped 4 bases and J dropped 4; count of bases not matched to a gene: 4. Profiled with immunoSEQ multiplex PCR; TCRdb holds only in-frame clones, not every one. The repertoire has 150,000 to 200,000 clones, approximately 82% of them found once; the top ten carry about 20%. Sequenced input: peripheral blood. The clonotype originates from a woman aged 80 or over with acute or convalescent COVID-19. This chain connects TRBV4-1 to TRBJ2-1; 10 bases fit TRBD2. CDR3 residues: CASSPTSGEYNEQFF. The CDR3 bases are TGCGCCAGCAGCCCTACTAGCGGGGAGTACAATGAGCAGTTCTTC.